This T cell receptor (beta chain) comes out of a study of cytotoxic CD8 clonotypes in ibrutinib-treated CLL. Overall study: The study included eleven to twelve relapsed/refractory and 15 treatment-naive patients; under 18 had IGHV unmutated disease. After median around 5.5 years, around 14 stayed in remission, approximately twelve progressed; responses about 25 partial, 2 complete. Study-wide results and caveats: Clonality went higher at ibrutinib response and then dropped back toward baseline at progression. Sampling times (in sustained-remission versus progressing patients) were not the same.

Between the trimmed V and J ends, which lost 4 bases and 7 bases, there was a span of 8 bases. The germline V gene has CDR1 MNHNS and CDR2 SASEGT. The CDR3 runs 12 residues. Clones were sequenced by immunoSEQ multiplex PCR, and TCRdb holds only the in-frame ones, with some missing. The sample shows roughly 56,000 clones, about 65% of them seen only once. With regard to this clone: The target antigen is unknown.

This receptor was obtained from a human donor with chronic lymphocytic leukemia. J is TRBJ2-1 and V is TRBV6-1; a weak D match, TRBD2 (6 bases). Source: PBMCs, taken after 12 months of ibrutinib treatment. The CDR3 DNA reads TGTGCCAGCAGTGGGAGGGTTAATGAGCAGTTCTTC. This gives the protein CASSGRVNEQFF.